These 20 T cell receptor beta chains came from one sample sequenced in a study of blood T cell repertoires in COVID-19. The assay was immunoSEQ multiplex PCR, and TCRdb's table has in-frame clones only and misses some. Among around 110,000 clones, approximately 81% were seen once, and the ten largest hold approximately 1.3%. Sequencing input: peripheral blood. The source of these receptors is a man in his forties or fifties with acute or convalescent COVID-19.

The genes are TRBV18 and TRBJ2-1; 8 positions match TRBD2. Germline V CDR1 and CDR2: KGHSH, LQKENI. The junction had 13 bases not matched to a gene; V was cut back by 3 bases and J by 3 bases. The CDR3 length is 18 residues. In DNA, the CDR3 is TGTGCCAGCTCACCTCCCGGGTTGAGCGGGGGATTCTACAATGAGCAGTTCTTC. Amino acids: CASSPPGLSGGFYNEQFF. The entire variable domain, with the rest obtained from reference TRBV18 and TRBJ2-1, is as follows: NAGVMQNPRHLVRRRGQEARLRCSPMKGHSHVYWYRQLPEEGLKFMVYLQKENIIDESGMPKERFSAEFPKEGPSILRIQQVVRGDSAAYFCASSPPGLSGGFYNEQFFGPGTRLTVL.

The chain is built from TRBV5-8 and TRBJ2-3; D is perhaps TRBD1 (6 bases). The V end was cut by 4 bases, the J end by 9 bases, with 18 bases between. Germline CDR1 and CDR2: SGHTS and YDEGEE. CDR3 length equals 14 residues. CDR3 coding DNA: TGTGCCAGCAGCATGAGCCCTAATCAGGGGACGCAGTATTTT. Its translation: CASSMSPNQGTQYF.

The V call is TRBV2, the J call TRBJ2-7; 11 bases match TRBD2. Germline V CDR1 and CDR2: SNHLY, FYNNEI. Unmatched junction bases numbered 8, after V lost 7 bases and J lost 3 bases. The CDR3 is 15 amino acids. This CDR3 reads CASNFGTSGNYEQYF. DNA of the CDR3: TGTGCCAGCAATTTTGGGACTAGCGGAAACTACGAGCAGTACTTC.

The CDR3 is CASSPLTGKNEKLFF. DNA for the CDR3: TGTGCCAGTAGTCCCCTGACAGGGAAAAATGAAAAACTGTTTTTT. This chain joins TRBV19 and TRBJ1-4; 7 positions match TRBD1. Germline V gene data show CDR1 as LNHDA and CDR2 as SQIVND (reference sequence). There are 15 residues in the CDR3. Trimming at V came to 5 bases and at J to 5 bases, leaving 8 bases not matched to a gene.

The genes are TRBV9 and TRBJ2-3, with TRBD2 as a possible D gene (5 bases). Germline CDR1 and CDR2: SGDLS and YYNGEE. The CDR3 is 15 amino acids. Trimming removed 4 bases from V and 3 bases from J, with 15 bases in between. The CDR3 nucleotides are TGTGCCAGCAGCCCGGGATCAAGTAGGACAGATACGCAGTATTTT. Residues: CASSPGSSRTDTQYF.

This rearrangement joins TRBV24-1 to TRBJ1-2, with D tentatively TRBD1 (6 bases). Germline CDR1 KGHDR, CDR2 SFDVKD. Trimming pared 3 bases from V and 3 bases from J, leaving 16 bases between. The CDR3 consists of 16 residues. CDR3 residues: CATSDPTGGAHYGYTF. CDR3 nucleotides: TGTGCCACCAGTGATCCTACGGGGGGGGCTCACTATGGCTACACCTTC.

This clone has only one observation. The V call is TRBV20-1, the J call TRBJ2-1; D ambiguous. Trimming left V 5 bases short and J 4 bases short, with 6 bases between. In germline, CDR1 is DFQATT, CDR2 SNEGSKA (reference sequence). The CDR3 spans 11 residues. Here the CDR3 reads CSAPGYNEQFF. The CDR3 DNA reads TGCAGTGCTCCCGGGTACAATGAGCAGTTCTTC.

This sequence joins TRBV13 and TRBJ2-5; 13 bases fit TRBD2. This CDR3 spans 15 amino acids. V was clipped by 5 bases and J by 5 bases; unmatched bases: 5. CDR1 is PRHDT and CDR2 is FYEKMQ in the germline V gene (reference sequence). As DNA, the CDR3 is TGTGCCAGCAGCAAGACTAGCGGGGGGCGGGAGACCCAGTACTTC. Translation: CASSKTSGGRETQYF.

V and J are TRBV7-9 and TRBJ2-5; 7 bases align to TRBD2. The CDR3 loop spans 14 amino acids. Germline-derived CDR1 and CDR2 are SEHNR and FQNEAQ (reference sequence). V dropped 2 bases and J dropped 4; count of bases not matched to a gene: 4. In DNA, the CDR3 is TGTGCCAGCAGCTTAATGGGGGGGAGAGAGACCCAGTACTTC. It encodes CASSLMGGRETQYF.

The chain combines TRBV7-9 with TRBJ1-1, with no clear D. The CDR3 spans 14 residues. Deletions cut 8 bases from V and 0 bases from J, with 13 bases between. The germline CDR1 and CDR2 sequences are SEHNR and FQNEAQ (reference sequence). The chain's CDR3 is CASLDGRLNTEAFF. Written as DNA, the CDR3 is TGTGCCAGCCTTGATGGCCGCTTGAACACTGAAGCTTTCTTT.

The chain is built from TRBV4-2 and TRBJ2-7; 8 positions match TRBD2. Unmatched junction bases numbered 9, after V lost 4 bases and J lost 7 bases. Germline values: CDR1 LGHNA, CDR2 YNFKEQ. The CDR3 length is 14 residues. Here the CDR3 reads CASSRGTRVGEQYF. The CDR3 DNA reads as TGTGCCAGCAGCCGGGGGACTAGAGTAGGTGAGCAGTACTTC.

This chain connects TRBV6-5 to TRBJ2-7, with TRBD1 matching 10 bases. The CDR3 contains 15 residues. Germline-derived CDR1 and CDR2 are MNHEY and SVGAGI. The junction had 7 bases not matched to a gene; V was cut back by 7 bases and J by 1 base. CDR3 loop: CASTLGQGESYEQYF. The CDR3 DNA follows: TGTGCCAGCACTCTCGGACAGGGGGAGTCCTACGAGCAGTACTTC.

V is TRBV4-2 and J is TRBJ2-5; TRBD2 matches at 14 bases. The CDR3 is made up of 16 amino acids. The germline CDR1 and CDR2 sequences are LGHNA and YNFKEQ. The junction had 5 bases not matched to a gene; V was cut back by 4 bases and J by 4 bases. The CDR3 coding sequence is TGTGCCAGCAGCCCAACCGGACTAGCGGGGGGAGAGACCCAGTACTTC. Translated, it gives CASSPTGLAGGETQYF.

This clone was detected once. This chain uses TRBV9 with TRBJ2-2; TRBD1 aligns across 10 bases. Trimming removed 1 base from V and 6 bases from J; junction bases left unmatched: 6. Germline loops: CDR1 SGDLS, CDR2 YYNGEE. This CDR3 is 16 amino acids long. In DNA, the CDR3 is TGTGCCAGCAGCGTATTAGGGACAGGGGAACCCGGGGAGCTGTTTTTT. This codes for CASSVLGTGEPGELFF. Filled out from reference TRBV9 and TRBJ2-2, the complete variable domain reads DSGVTQTPKHLITATGQRVTLRCSPRSGDLSVYWYQQSLDQGLQFLIQYYNGEERAKGNILERFSAQQFPDLHSELNLSSLELGDSALYFCASSVLGTGEPGELFFGEGSRLTVL.

This sequence joins TRBV6-1 and TRBJ2-3; 10 bases map to TRBD1. Trimming took 2 bases from V and 5 from J; bases not matched to a gene: 4. The germline V gene encodes CDR1 MNHNS and CDR2 SASEGT. This CDR3 comprises 15 residues. CDR3 protein: CASSETGQGVDTQYF. In DNA, the CDR3 is TGTGCCAGCAGTGAAACCGGACAGGGGGTAGATACGCAGTATTTT.

CDR3 DNA: TGTGCCAGCAGCTACCCCTTAGCGGGAAGCGTTCGCGAGCAGTACTTC. It translates to CASSYPLAGSVREQYF. V and J are TRBV13 and TRBJ2-7; TRBD2 matches 8 bases. The CDR3 extends over 16 amino acids. V trimming: 4 bases; J trimming: 6 bases; junction bases outside the gene matches: 14. Germline V lookup: CDR1 PRHDT, CDR2 FYEKMQ (reference sequence).

This chain joins TRBV28 and TRBJ1-2; D is possibly TRBD1 (5 bases). Germline V gene data show CDR1 as MDHEN and CDR2 as SYDVKM. V was trimmed by 4 bases and J by 4 bases, leaving 16 bases between them. CDR3 length: 15 residues. CDR3 protein: CASSSPGGGSYGYTF. CDR3 coding DNA: TGTGCCAGCAGTTCCCCCGGGGGAGGGAGCTATGGCTACACCTTC.

V and J are TRBV18 and TRBJ1-2; TRBD1 matches 7 bases. The CDR3 contains 14 residues. Germline loops: CDR1 KGHSH, CDR2 LQKENI. The V segment lost 3 bases and the J segment 8 bases; nucleotides outside the gene matches: 9. The CDR3 reads CASSPAVRGNGYTF. As DNA, the CDR3 is TGTGCCAGCTCACCGGCGGTCAGGGGGAACGGCTACACCTTC.

The V call is TRBV10-2, the J call TRBJ2-3; 10 nucleotides agree with TRBD2. Per the germline V gene, CDR1 is WSHSY and CDR2 is SAAADI. V dropped 2 bases and J dropped 2; count of bases not matched to a gene: 4. The CDR3 covers 16 residues. CDR3 amino acids: CASSERGLATTDTQYF. The CDR3 nucleotides read TGCGCCAGCAGTGAGAGGGGACTAGCGACCACAGATACGCAGTATTTT.

J is TRBJ2-7 and V is TRBV3-1 (or the pseudogene TRBV3-2); 9 bases map to TRBD2. The junction had 4 bases not matched to a gene; V was cut back by 4 bases and J by 0 bases. Germline loops: CDR1 LGHDT, CDR2 YNNKEL (reference sequence). This CDR3 spans 15 amino acids. In DNA form, the CDR3 reads TGTGCCAGCAGCCCAACTAGCGGGTCCTCCTACGAGCAGTACTTC. Amino acids: CASSPTSGSSYEQYF.